What follows is one T cell receptor beta chain and its context. CDR3 length: 15 residues. Trimming cost V 4 bases and J 6 bases; bases outside gene matches: 10. Germline CDR1 and CDR2: SGHRS and YFSETQ. This record belongs to a study of blood T cell repertoires in COVID-19. Overall study context: Samples taken during acute and convalescent COVID-19 were collected in the United States, Italy and Spain. PBMCs, B-cell-depleted T cells, or T cells were the source of the cDNA or gDNA that made up the material.

Seattle-derived patients entered the study during active infection and were followed longitudinally. Study processing details: Estimates of nucleated cell counts were drawn from the amplification of reference gene primers. The protocol was immunoSEQ multiplex PCR, while the TCRdb copy is restricted to in-frame clones and leaves out a portion. Clone size and V and J calls were adopted from that table, with D and trimming inferred from the DNA. The sample comprises a few hundred thousand clones, roughly nine tenths of which are singletons, and around 3% rests with the top ten. The rearrangement joins TRBV5-1 to TRBJ2-1; TRBD2 matches at 7 bases. The sample was peripheral blood. This sequence originates from a young woman with COVID-19, enrolled during active disease. This CDR3 reads CASSPTDGGSNEQFF. The CDR3 DNA follows: TGCGCCAGCAGCCCGACAGACGGCGGGAGCAATGAGCAGTTCTTC.